The 10 T cell receptor beta chains reported below all come from one sample, sequenced in a study of technical replicates of blood from a handful of donors. Profiled with immunoSEQ multiplex PCR; TCRdb holds only in-frame clones, not every one. The sample has tens of thousands of clones, 90% to 96% seen once. The material sequenced was T cells isolated from PBMCs. The receptors derive from a human donor in good health.

J is TRBJ1-4 and V is TRBV6-5; D remains ambiguous. V shed 0 bases and J shed 7 bases, with 6 bases lying between them. CDR3 length: 13 amino acids. CDR1 and CDR2 from the germline V gene are MNHEY and SVGAGI. The CDR3 loop is CASSYSMAEKLFF. For the CDR3, the DNA is TGTGCCAGCAGTTACTCGATGGCTGAAAAACTGTTTTTT.

CDR3 protein: CASSDSVGSREQYF. In DNA form, the CDR3 reads TGTGCCAGCAGTGACAGTGTCGGGTCGCGCGAGCAGTACTTC. V and J are TRBV6-4 and TRBJ2-7, with D uncertain. V lost 2 bases and J lost 6, with 14 bases in between. In germline, CDR1 is MRHNA, CDR2 SNTAGT. The CDR3 extends over 14 amino acids.

J is TRBJ2-5 and V is TRBV21-1; TRBD2 was called by the table and not checked on the DNA. TRBV21-1 is flagged as a pseudogene. This CDR3 is built from 15 residues. The CDR3 protein is CASSPPLIGQETQYF. The CDR3 bases are TGTGCCAGCAGCCCCCCGCTGATCGGCCAAGAGACCCAGTACTTC.

The chain is built from TRBV5-1 and TRBJ1-4; D is unclear. From germline, CDR1 is SGHRS and CDR2 YFSETQ. V lost 7 bases to trimming and J lost 7 bases, with 23 bases between them. The CDR3 runs to 16 residues. The CDR3 sequence: CASLNDRVGPSEKLFF. In DNA, the CDR3 is TGCGCCAGCTTAAATGACCGTGTGGGCCCGAGTGAAAAACTGTTTTTT.

The V call is TRBV2, the J call TRBJ2-1; tentative D call: TRBD2 (6 bases). Germline V gives CDR1 SNHLY, CDR2 FYNNEI. The CDR3 covers 13 residues. The ends were cut back, 2 bases at V and 10 bases at J, with 12 bases in the middle. The CDR3 DNA reads TGTGCCAGCAGTGAATTGTTGGGACTCGAGCAGTTCTTC. Protein: CASSELLGLEQFF. Variable domain in full (rest from reference TRBV2 and TRBJ2-1): EPEVTQTPSHQVTQMGQEVILRCVPISNHLYFYWYRQILGQKVEFLVSFYNNEISEKSEIFDDQFSVERPDGSNFTLKIRSTKLEDSAMYFCASSELLGLEQFFGPGTRLTVL.

The V gene is TRBV21-1, the J gene TRBJ2-1; the table's D call, TRBD2, has no DNA check behind it. TRBV21-1 is reported as a pseudogene. CDR3 length: 16 residues. The CDR3 region has the DNA TGTGCCAGCAGCAGACGGAGCGGGAGGGCCCGCAATGAGCAGTTCTTC. It translates to CASSRRSGRARNEQFF.

The chain uses TRBV9 and TRBJ1-3, with TRBD1 identical over 8 bases. J gave up 4 bases and V 3 bases, and 9 bases lay outside the gene matches. The CDR3 extends over 16 amino acids. Germline loops: CDR1 SGDLS, CDR2 YYNGEE. In DNA, the CDR3 is TGTGCCAGCAGCGATCGACAGGGGACAGCCGGAAACACCATATATTTT. It specifies CASSDRQGTAGNTIYF.

The chain uses TRBV13 and TRBJ2-1, with 10 bases lining up with TRBD2. CDR1 and CDR2 from the germline V gene are PRHDT and FYEKMQ (reference sequence). J was trimmed by 4 bases and V by 5 bases; bases with no gene match: 8. CDR3 size: 16 residues. The CDR3: CASSPLLAGVYNEQFF. In nucleotides, the CDR3 is TGTGCCAGCAGCCCCCTTCTAGCGGGAGTTTACAATGAGCAGTTCTTC.

The V call is TRBV5-4, the J call TRBJ2-3; weak D call: TRBD2 (5 bases). CDR1 and CDR2 (germline): SGHNT, YYREEE (reference sequence). V was trimmed by 9 bases and J by 6 bases, leaving 17 bases between them. The CDR3 covers 13 residues. CDR3 loop: CATRTGRSDTQYF. The CDR3 bases are TGTGCCACCCGGACTGGGCGATCTGATACGCAGTATTTT.

The chain has TRBV2 and TRBJ1-2; D is unclear. V was pared by 8 bases and J by 7 bases, with 17 bases between. Germline lookup yields CDR1 SNHLY and CDR2 FYNNEI. The CDR3 consists of 13 residues. Here the CDR3 DNA reads TGTGCCAGCTCGCTTGTCGGGGAGGGTGGCTACACCTTC. It translates to CASSLVGEGGYTF.